What follows are 10 T cell receptor beta chains derived from one specimen sequenced in a study of T cells in Graves' hyperthyroidism and ophthalmopathy. From RNA transcripts, TCR beta CDR3 regions were amplified. The primer set for the first-round RT-PCR of the TCR CDR3 was HTBI. TCRdb used MiXCR to reprocess the multiplex PCR reads, holding one entry per CDR3 protein. The sample lists about 840,000 distinct CDR3 sequences, roughly 40% seen once, with approximately 8.7% in the top ten. The sequenced material came from blood. Receptor source: a man aged 18 to 30 with Graves' hyperthyroidism.

This sequence joins TRBV2 and TRBJ1-1; D ambiguous. V was shortened by 5 bases and J by 7 bases, with 11 bases between the two germline ends. The CDR3 runs 12 residues. Germline V gene data show CDR1 as SNHLY and CDR2 as FYNNEI. The CDR3 is CASSYIRSEAFF. As DNA, the CDR3 is TGTGCCAGCAGTTACATAAGGAGTGAAGCTTTCTTT.

This clonotype was seen a handful of times. The J gene is TRBJ1-1, the V gene TRBV7-9; D remains unclear. V was trimmed by 5 bases and J by 0 bases, leaving 13 bases between them. Per the germline V gene, CDR1 is SEHNR and CDR2 is FQNEAQ (reference sequence). This CDR3 region has 15 residues. The CDR3 DNA is TGTGCCAGCAGCCCTTTAGCGGCCATGAACACTGAAGCTTTCTTT. Residues: CASSPLAAMNTEAFF.

This clonotype was seen at least ten times. The V call is TRBV7-3, the J call TRBJ1-1, with D perhaps matching TRBD1 (5 bases). The CDR3 runs to 13 residues. The germline V gene encodes CDR1 SGHTA and CDR2 FQGTGA. Trimming shortened V by 4 bases and J by 0 bases, and 6 bases separated the two germline ends. Here the CDR3 DNA reads TGTGCCAGCAGCTCGGGGGTGAACACTGAAGCTTTCTTT. Residues: CASSSGVNTEAFF.

As concerns this clonotype: Being one base from a much bigger clone, this may be a read error. The genes are TRBV7-7 and TRBJ2-5; D not resolved. This CDR3 is built from 13 residues. Germline assignment: CDR1 SSHAT and CDR2 FNYEAQ (reference sequence). The CDR3, as DNA: TGTGCTAGCAGCCCTGTTGCCCAAGAGACCCAGTACTTC. It specifies CASSPVAQETQYF.

Concerning this clonotype: A much larger clone lies one base from this, so it may be a read error. The CDR3 region is CASGVGLRRPGAFF. The CDR3 DNA sequence: TGTGCCAGCGGTGTCGGTCTGAGAAGGCCCGGAGCTTTCTTT. The gene calls are TRBV2 and TRBJ1-1; the D is unclear. V dropped 8 bases and J dropped 10 bases, with 23 bases sitting between them. Germline V lookup: CDR1 SNHLY, CDR2 FYNNEI. The CDR3 is made up of 14 amino acids.

For this clonotype: This may come from a read error, since a much larger clone is one base off. The chain recombines TRBV20-1 with TRBJ1-1; 7 bases line up with TRBD1. The CDR3 loop spans 13 amino acids. The V gene's germline CDR1 is DFQATT and CDR2 SNEGSKA (reference sequence). Germline trimming cut 4 bases from V and 7 bases from J; bases unmatched to any gene: 9. The CDR3 coding sequence is TGCAGTGCTACCCCGACAGGGAACGGTGAAGCTTTCTTT. Translation: CSATPTGNGEAFF.

Ten or more counts support this clonotype. The CDR3 bases are TGCAGCGTTGAAAGATCTATGGCTGAAGCTTTCTTT. Amino acid sequence: CSVERSMAEAFF. The chain combines TRBV29-1 with TRBJ1-1; no clear D gene. V gave up 2 bases and J gave up 6 bases, with 10 bases separating them. This CDR3 is 12 amino acids long. Germline V lookup: CDR1 SQVTM, CDR2 ANQGSEA.

This clonotype occurred a few times. V is TRBV12-3 or TRBV12-4 and J is TRBJ2-2; a weak D match, TRBD2 (6 bases). V lost 6 bases to trimming and J lost 7 bases, with 15 bases between them. CDR3 length: 14 amino acids. CDR3 bases: TGTGCCAGCAGGCCAGGGTCCGGGGGCGGGGAGCTGTTTTTT. This gives the protein CASRPGSGGGELFF.

The chain links TRBV9 to TRBJ1-2; 11 positions agree with TRBD1. The J segment lost 2 bases and the V segment lost 1 base, leaving 10 bases of the junction unmatched. This CDR3 has 18 amino acids. From germline, CDR1 is SGDLS and CDR2 YYNGEE. The CDR3 sequence: CASSVYPGQGELNYGYTF. Written as DNA, the CDR3 is TGTGCCAGCAGCGTATACCCGGGACAGGGGGAACTAAACTATGGCTACACCTTC. The complete variable domain, with remaining parts taken from reference TRBV9 and TRBJ1-2, reads DSGVTQTPKHLITATGQRVTLRCSPRSGDLSVYWYQQSLDQGLQFLIQYYNGEERAKGNILERFSAQQFPDLHSELNLSSLELGDSALYFCASSVYPGQGELNYGYTFGSGTRLTVV.

With regard to this clonotype: A much larger clone is a single base away; this may be a read error. V is TRBV7-9 and J is TRBJ2-7; D unresolved. The V end was cut by 1 base, the J end by 0 bases, with 7 bases between. Per germline, CDR1 SEHNR and CDR2 FQNEAQ (reference sequence). The CDR3 has 14 residues. The CDR3 region is CASSLVQISYEQYF. Here the CDR3 DNA reads TGTGCCAGCAGCTTAGTACAGATCTCCTACGAGCAGTACTTC.